Listed here are 15 T cell receptor beta chains from one sample, sequenced in a study of CXCR3-negative and CXCR3-positive naive CD8 T cells. Whole-study results and caveats: Higher TRB CDR3 hydrophobicity marked CXCR3-positive naive cells relative to CXCR3-negative naive cells.

For these TCRs, the target antigens are not known. Via 5' RACE with UMI labels, TRB cDNA libraries were prepared. TCRdb re-called the 5' RACE reads, yielding one record per CDR3 amino acid sequence without DNA. This table holds 85,000 to 130,000 distinct CDR3 sequences. Sequencing was carried out using naive CXCR3+ CD8+ T cells from blood. Subset given: CD45RO-CCR7+CD27+CD95- naive CD8+ T cells expressing CXCR3 (TNR3+). Receptor source: a human donor in good health. Some clones in this sample may be carry-over from other donors' samples.

The chain is built from TRBV11-2 and TRBJ2-3. Germline CDR1 and CDR2: SGHAT and FQNNGV. The CDR3 contains 14 residues. This CDR3 reads CASSLEVSTDTQYF.

The CDR3 protein is CASSKTSGDYEQYF. The chain combines TRBV5-1 with TRBJ2-7; TCRdb's D call, TRBD2, is unchecked because there is no DNA. This CDR3 region has 14 residues. Germline CDR1 SGHRS, CDR2 YFSETQ.

The V and J genes are TRBV7-3 and TRBJ1-1; TCRdb designates TRBD1, a call that cannot be tested without DNA. The CDR3 covers 16 residues. Germline CDR1 reads SGHTA; CDR2 reads FQGTGA. The CDR3 sequence is CASSLITDRPNTEAFF.

The rearrangement joins TRBV19 to TRBJ2-2; with no DNA, the TCRdb D assignment of TRBD2 cannot be verified. The CDR3 sequence is 15 residues long. The germline V gene has CDR1 LNHDA and CDR2 SQIVND (reference sequence). The CDR3 protein is CASSILAGNTGELFF.

This chain joins TRBV29-1 and TRBJ2-2; TCRdb names TRBD2, which stays unverified in the absence of DNA. This CDR3 has 15 amino acids. CDR1 and CDR2 (germline): SQVTM, ANQGSEA. CDR3: CSVVSGSSGAGELFF.

The chain carries TRBV27 and TRBJ2-7; TCRdb designates TRBD1, a call that cannot be tested without DNA. The CDR3 has 15 residues. Germline lookup yields CDR1 MNHEY and CDR2 SMNVEV (reference sequence). CDR3 sequence reads: CASGKIGTAPYEQYF.

CDR3 sequence: CASSYPWTEEDGYTF. This rearrangement joins TRBV5-1 to TRBJ1-2; TCRdb returns TRBD1, unconfirmable since there is no DNA. The V gene's germline CDR1 is SGHRS and CDR2 YFSETQ. The CDR3 is 15 amino acids. The whole variable domain, filled in from reference TRBV5-1 and TRBJ1-2, reads KAGVTQTPRYLIKTRGQQVTLSCSPISGHRSVSWYQQTPGQGLQFLFEYFSETQRNKGNFPGRFSGRQFSNSRSEMNVSTLELGDSALYLCASSYPWTEEDGYTFGSGTRLTVV.

The gene calls are TRBV5-4 and TRBJ2-3; checking the TCRdb D call of TRBD2 is not possible without DNA. The V gene's germline CDR1 is SGHNT and CDR2 YYREEE (reference sequence). CDR3 length equals 16 residues. The CDR3 spells CASTPGTSYGTDTQYF.

The chain has TRBV15 and TRBJ2-4. CDR3 size: 13 residues. Per germline, CDR1 LNHNV and CDR2 YYDKDF (reference sequence). This CDR3 reads CATSQGEQNIQYF.

This CDR3 is CASSFRGAGANVLTF. The chain joins TRBV7-9 to TRBJ2-6; as DNA is missing, the TRBD2 call by TCRdb cannot be tested. Germline V gives CDR1 SEHNR, CDR2 FQNEAQ (reference sequence). The CDR3 spans 15 residues.

The V gene is TRBV30, the J gene TRBJ2-4; TCRdb reports TRBD2, a call that lacks DNA to check it against. Germline V gene data show CDR1 as GTSNPN and CDR2 as SVGIG (reference sequence). The CDR3 extends over 23 amino acids. The CDR3 here is CAWSVEILVSGGGREQAKNIQYF.

This sequence joins TRBV29-1 and TRBJ2-6; the D gene TCRdb calls, TRBD1, cannot be checked with no DNA. CDR1 SQVTM and CDR2 ANQGSEA come from the germline V gene. CDR3 size: 15 residues. The CDR3 here is CSAGTPNSGANVLTF.

The chain uses TRBV9 and TRBJ2-6; the D call of TRBD1 rests on TCRdb alone, since no DNA is present to check it. Germline V lookup: CDR1 SGDLS, CDR2 YYNGEE. This CDR3 is built from 16 residues. The chain's CDR3 is CASRDRASSGANVLTF. The variable domain in full, with the rest retrieved from reference TRBV9 and TRBJ2-6, is DSGVTQTPKHLITATGQRVTLRCSPRSGDLSVYWYQQSLDQGLQFLIQYYNGEERAKGNILERFSAQQFPDLHSELNLSSLELGDSALYFCASRDRASSGANVLTFGAGSRLTVL.

CDR3 sequence reads: CSGGPLGSIGYTF. V is TRBV29-1 and J is TRBJ1-2. The CDR3 has 13 residues. Germline CDR1 is SQVTM and CDR2 is ANQGSEA.

The genes are TRBV7-9 and TRBJ1-2; TCRdb's D call, TRBD1, is unchecked because there is no DNA. CDR1 and CDR2 from the germline V gene are SEHNR and FQNEAQ (reference sequence). The CDR3 runs to 15 residues. This CDR3 is CASSLGDRVENGYTF.